The T cell receptor (beta chain) under discussion was sequenced for a study of human T cells and chemical hapten exposure. Study overall: The scalp of each patient received a weekly diphenylcyclopropenone dose for the full roughly 24-week study. The patients were mostly female; they had alopecia areata, totalis or universalis.

After removal of 7 bases from V and 5 bases from J, the junction contained 6 bases not matched to a gene. The CDR3 spans 14 residues. Germline lookup yields CDR1 SNHLY and CDR2 FYNNEI. In this sample, this clonotype turned up many times. The sample's time point: patch test 1, 2 weeks after DPC sensitization. Specified treatment: therapeutic diphenylcyclopropenone sensitization with weekly scalp DPC. Unfractionated whole blood was the source of the extracted total RNA. Blood was collected ahead of every patch test applied. Those who donated were patients with alopecia, 18 to 70 years of age, and suitable for DPC. TCRdb reanalysed the RACE reads using MiXCR and keeps one entry per CDR3 protein. The table includes 35,000 or so distinct CDR3 sequences, 5% to 7% detected once.

This clonotype was sampled from a woman under 40 with alopecia areata. Some clones in this sample may be carry-over from other donors' samples. This rearrangement joins TRBV2 to TRBJ1-4; 8 bases are shared with TRBD1. Here the sequenced sample was whole blood, taken in connection with sensitization to the hapten diphenylcyclopropenone (DPC). The CDR3 sequence: CASTPGGENEKLFF. The CDR3 DNA reads as TGTGCCAGCACCCCAGGGGGCGAGAATGAAAAACTGTTTTTT. Supplemented by reference TRBV2 and TRBJ1-4, the full variable domain reads EPEVTQTPSHQVTQMGQEVILRCVPISNHLYFYWYRQILGQKVEFLVSFYNNEISEKSEIFDDQFSVERPDGSNFTLKIRSTKLEDSAMYFCASTPGGENEKLFFGSGTQLSVL.